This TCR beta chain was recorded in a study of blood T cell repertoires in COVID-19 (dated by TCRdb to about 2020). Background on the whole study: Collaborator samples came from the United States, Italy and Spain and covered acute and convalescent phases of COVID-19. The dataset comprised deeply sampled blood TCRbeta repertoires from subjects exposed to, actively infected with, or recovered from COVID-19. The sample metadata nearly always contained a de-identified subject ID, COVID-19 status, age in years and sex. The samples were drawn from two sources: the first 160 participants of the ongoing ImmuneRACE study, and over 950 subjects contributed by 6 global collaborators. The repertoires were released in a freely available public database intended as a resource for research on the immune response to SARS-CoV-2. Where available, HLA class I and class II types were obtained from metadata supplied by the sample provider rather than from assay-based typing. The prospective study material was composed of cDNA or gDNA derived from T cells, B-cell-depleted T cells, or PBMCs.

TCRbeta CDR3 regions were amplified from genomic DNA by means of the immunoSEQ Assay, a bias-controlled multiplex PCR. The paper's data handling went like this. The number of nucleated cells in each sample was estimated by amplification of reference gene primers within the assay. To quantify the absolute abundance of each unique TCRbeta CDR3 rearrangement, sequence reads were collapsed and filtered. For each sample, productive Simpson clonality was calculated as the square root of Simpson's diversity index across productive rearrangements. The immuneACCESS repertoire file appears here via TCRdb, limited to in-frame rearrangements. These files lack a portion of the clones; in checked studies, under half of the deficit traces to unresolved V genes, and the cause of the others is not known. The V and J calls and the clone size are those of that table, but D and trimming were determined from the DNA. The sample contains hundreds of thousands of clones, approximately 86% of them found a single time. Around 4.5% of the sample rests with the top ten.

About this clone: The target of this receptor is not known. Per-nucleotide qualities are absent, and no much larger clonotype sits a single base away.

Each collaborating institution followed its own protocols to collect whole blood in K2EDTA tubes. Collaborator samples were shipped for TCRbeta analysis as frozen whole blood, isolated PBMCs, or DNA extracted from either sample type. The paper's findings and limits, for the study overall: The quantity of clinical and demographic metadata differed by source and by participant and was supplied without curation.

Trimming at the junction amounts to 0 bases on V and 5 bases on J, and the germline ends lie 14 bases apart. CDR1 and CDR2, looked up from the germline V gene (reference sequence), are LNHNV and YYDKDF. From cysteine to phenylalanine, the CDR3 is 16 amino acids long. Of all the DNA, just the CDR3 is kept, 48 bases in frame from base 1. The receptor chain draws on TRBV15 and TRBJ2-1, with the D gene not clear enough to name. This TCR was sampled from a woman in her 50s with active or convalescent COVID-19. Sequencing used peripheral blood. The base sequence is TGTGCCACCAGCAGAGATCAAGTCACTGGTGACAATGAGCAGTTCTTC. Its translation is CATSRDQVTGDNEQFF.